This TCR beta chain was obtained from a study of HIV-infected patients and healthy controls. About the research overall: About 70% of the sixteen became undetectable by the second bleed, and all after another year of therapy.

All unsorted peripheral T cells were captured because whole blood was used without fractionation. Alpha and beta constant-region primers primed reverse transcription of around 550 ng RNA. Each of the alpha and beta chains got its own library through chain-specific third strand synthesis with indices. A 12-nucleotide barcode per molecule came from two concatenated random hexamers added pre-amplification. In TCRdb, the 5' RACE reads were re-called with MiXCR into one record per CDR3 protein. There are about 10,000 distinct CDR3 sequences in the sample; roughly 5.2% occur only once, and more than 12% lies in the top ten. Findings and limits, study-wide: The seeming recovery of the Gini index after therapy in HIV-infected patients vanished in size-matched data. Healthy controls carried many MAIT alpha-chain CDR3s, while HIV+ repertoires had few.

This clonotype was found many times. Its antigen remains unknown. This material consisted of blood, taken before antiretroviral therapy. The receptor comes from an adult with HIV infection.

The CDR3 protein is CASSQEQAEDNEQFF. CDR3 DNA sequence: TGTGCCAGCAGCCAAGAACAGGCAGAGGACAATGAGCAGTTCTTC. The chain links TRBV4-2 to TRBJ2-1, with D tentatively TRBD1 (5 bases). The length of the CDR3 is 15 residues. Germline CDR1 LGHNA, CDR2 YNFKEQ. The V end was cut by 0 bases, the J end by 5 bases, with 11 bases between.